This TCR beta chain was captured in a study of monozygotic twins with inflammatory bowel disease. The authors used about 3,200 ng of total RNA per TCR library. TCRdb reanalyzed the 5' RACE reads, giving one entry per CDR3 protein sequence and no DNA. This repertoire includes under 200,000 distinct CDR3 sequences. The CDR3 runs to 14 residues. Germline CDR1 reads SEHNR; CDR2 reads FQNEAQ (reference sequence). As to this clonotype: Antigen specificity is unknown.

Study results and limitations: Especially with disease activity, IBD patients shared fewer clonotypes with others than healthy twins did.

The source material was blood. The receptor's source is a human donor with ulcerative colitis or Crohn's disease, or a healthy co-twin of an affected twin (not recorded which). The genes are TRBV7-9 and TRBJ1-1. CDR3 amino acids: CASSSRAVNTEAFF.